This T cell receptor (beta chain) was sequenced for a study of PD-L1 blockade in urothelial cancer. Study-level background: Previous chemotherapy exposure amounted to 0 to 3 regimens for patients.

Time point defined: pretreatment peripheral blood. The method was immunoSEQ multiplex PCR; TCRdb's version includes in-frame clones alone and lacks a portion of them. The repertoire holds approximately 71,000 clones, with about four fifths as singletons. From germline, CDR1 is LNHDA and CDR2 SQIVND (reference sequence). The CDR3 extends over 14 amino acids. Trimming removed 3 bases from V and 2 bases from J, with 11 bases in between. Sample: PBMCs, taken around atezolizumab (anti-PD-L1) treatment. The chain recombines TRBV19 with TRBJ2-7; a weak D match, TRBD1 (5 bases). The TCR comes from a woman in her sixties or seventies with urothelial cancer. The CDR3, as DNA: TGTGCCAGTAGTATTGGCAGGGCAGCCTACGAGCAGTACTTC. It translates to CASSIGRAAYEQYF.